The 14 T cell receptor beta chains given below trace back to one sample, sequenced in a study of blood T cells in healthy people across ages. It was with a sample-barcoded 5' primer and a J-beta primer mix that a second PCR of roughly 6 to 12 cycles was run. One entry per CDR3 protein results from TCRdb running MiXCR on the 5' RACE reads. The sample includes roughly 680,000 distinct CDR3 sequences, roughly 50% of them seen just once. Input material: blood. The source of these receptors is a woman aged 55-70 years in good health.

This clonotype was counted between two and nine times. The rearrangement uses TRBV7-2 and TRBJ2-3, with D perhaps matching TRBD2 (5 bases). Germline V gives CDR1 SGHTA, CDR2 FQGNSA. V lost 1 base and J 7 bases, leaving 6 bases between the germline ends. CDR3 length equals 12 residues. CDR3 residues: CASSLDGNTQYF. In DNA form, the CDR3 reads TGTGCCAGCAGCTTAGACGGGAATACGCAGTATTTT.

Concerning this clonotype itself: It may be a read error: a sequence one base away is much more abundant. The chain employs TRBV7-3 and TRBJ2-5; D is ambiguous. The V end lost 5 bases, the J end lost 11 bases, and 15 bases lay between the germline ends. This CDR3 is 12 amino acids long. Germline V gene lookup returns CDR1 SGHTA and CDR2 FQGTGA. The CDR3 region has the DNA TGTGCCAGCAGCCCTCAGTTGGGTGAGCAGTACTTC. Its protein product is CASSPQLGEQYF.

J is TRBJ2-2 and V is TRBV9; D ambiguous. The germline gives CDR1 SGDLS, CDR2 YYNGEE. V lost 2 bases, J lost 5 bases, and 7 bases lay in between. The CDR3 is 13 residues long. Here the CDR3 reads CASSVGVTGELFF. The CDR3 coding sequence is TGTGCCAGCAGCGTCGGAGTGACCGGGGAGCTGTTTTTT.

The chain links TRBV7-8 to TRBJ2-1, with 8 bases fitting TRBD2. This CDR3 contains 16 residues. CDR1 and CDR2 from the germline V gene are SGHVS and FQNEAQ. Germline trimming cut 1 base from V and 8 bases from J; bases unmatched to any gene: 10. Here the CDR3 reads CASSLVGSGSGDEQFF. CDR3 nucleotide sequence: TGTGCCAGCAGCTTAGTGGGCAGCGGGAGCGGCGATGAGCAGTTCTTC.

The chain combines TRBV27 with TRBJ2-3, with a tentative D call TRBD2 (7 bases). The germline CDR1 and CDR2 sequences are MNHEY and SMNVEV (reference sequence). The CDR3 is 15 amino acids. V was shortened by 4 bases and J by 0 bases, with 11 bases between the two germline ends. The CDR3 protein is CASSSKGGSTDTQYF. CDR3 nucleotide sequence: TGTGCCAGCAGTTCCAAGGGGGGGAGCACAGATACGCAGTATTTT.

The chain uses TRBV28 and TRBJ2-7; a possible D gene is TRBD1 (6 bases). Between the trimmed V and J ends, which lost 7 bases and 7 bases, there was a span of 23 bases. CDR3 length: 15 residues. Germline CDR1 and CDR2: MDHEN and SYDVKM. CDR3 DNA sequence: TGTGCCAGCACCGATCGACAGGACCGGGGAAATGAGCAGTACTTC. This codes for CASTDRQDRGNEQYF.

V usage is TRBV12-3 or TRBV12-4 and J usage is TRBJ2-7; 8 bases are shared with TRBD1. CDR3 length: 14 amino acids. J lost 2 bases, V lost 4 bases, and 4 bases had no gene match. The CDR3 nucleotides are TGTGCCAGCAGTTACCGACAGGGGACCTACGAGCAGTACTTC. Protein product: CASSYRQGTYEQYF.

About this clonotype: A much larger clone is a single base away; this may be a read error. The V and J genes are TRBV7-2 and TRBJ2-7, with 8 nucleotides matching TRBD1. J was trimmed by 5 bases and V by 5 bases; bases with no gene match: 8. This CDR3 is built from 14 residues. CDR1 is SGHTA and CDR2 is FQGNSA in the germline V gene. The CDR3 DNA reads as TGTGCCAGCAGCCCGCGACCAGGGGGCCACGAGCAGTACTTC. Translation: CASSPRPGGHEQYF.

This clonotype has just one count. The genes are TRBV7-9 and TRBJ2-1; 14 nucleotides match TRBD2. The CDR3 length is 16 residues. Germline V gives CDR1 SEHNR, CDR2 FQNEAQ (reference sequence). V shed 5 bases, J shed 6 bases, and the junction held 6 bases outside the gene matches. CDR3 protein: CASSAPGLAGVNEQFF. CDR3 DNA: TGTGCCAGCAGCGCCCCGGGACTAGCGGGGGTCAATGAGCAGTTCTTC.

This clonotype was seen a few times. Mismatch with germline at one junction end may stem from a read error. The genes are TRBV7-2 and TRBJ1-2; 9 nucleotides align to TRBD1. CDR3 length: 14 residues. Germline-derived CDR1 and CDR2 are SGHTA and FQGNSA. The CDR3: CASSLGTGTYRYTF. The DNA for the CDR3 is TGTGCCAGCAGCTTGGGGACAGGGACCTATCGCTACACCTTC.

The genes are TRBV21-1 and TRBJ2-5; no check of the table's D call, TRBD2, against the DNA was made. TRBV21-1 has pseudogene status. There are 17 residues in the CDR3. As DNA, the CDR3 is TGTGCCAGCAGCAGAAACCGAGGGACCGCCGGCAGGGAGACCCAGTACTTC. It encodes CASSRNRGTAGRETQYF.

The rearrangement uses TRBV5-6 and TRBJ2-5; 7 bases line up with TRBD1. J gave up 7 bases and V 4 bases, and 19 bases lay outside the gene matches. There are 17 residues in the CDR3. Germline lookup yields CDR1 SGHDT and CDR2 YYEEEE. The DNA of the CDR3 is TGTGCCAGCAGCCCCGAGGGCCGGGACAGTGGGATGGGGACCCAGTACTTC. Translating gives CASSPEGRDSGMGTQYF.

This clonotype has just a few counts. The rearrangement joins TRBV11-1 to TRBJ2-7, with 12 bases lining up with TRBD1. V trimming: 0 bases; J trimming: 0 bases; junction bases outside the gene matches: 0. Germline CDR1 is SGHAT and CDR2 is FQDESV (reference sequence). The CDR3 sequence is 16 residues long. The CDR3 DNA reads as TGTGCCAGCAGCTTAGCGGGACAGGGGGCCTCCTACGAGCAGTACTTC. It yields the protein CASSLAGQGASYEQYF.

The rearrangement joins TRBV19 to TRBJ2-1; 10 bases are shared with TRBD1. The CDR3 loop spans 15 amino acids. The V gene's germline CDR1 is LNHDA and CDR2 SQIVND (reference sequence). Trimming cost V 7 bases and J 7 bases; bases outside gene matches: 10. The CDR3 loop reads CASNSGQGMENEQFF. The CDR3 nucleotides read TGTGCCAGTAACTCGGGACAGGGGATGGAGAATGAGCAGTTCTTC.